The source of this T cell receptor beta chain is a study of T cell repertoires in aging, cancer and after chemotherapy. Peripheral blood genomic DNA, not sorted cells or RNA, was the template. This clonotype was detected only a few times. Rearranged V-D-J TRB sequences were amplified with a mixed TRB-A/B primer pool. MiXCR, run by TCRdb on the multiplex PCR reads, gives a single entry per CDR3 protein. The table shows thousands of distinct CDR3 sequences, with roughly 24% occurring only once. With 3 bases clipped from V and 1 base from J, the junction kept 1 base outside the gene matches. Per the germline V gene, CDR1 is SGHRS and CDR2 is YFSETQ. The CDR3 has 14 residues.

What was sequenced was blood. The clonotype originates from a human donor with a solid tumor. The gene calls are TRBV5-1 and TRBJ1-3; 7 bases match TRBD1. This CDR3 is CASSWGQSGNTIYF. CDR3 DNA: TGCGCCAGCAGCTGGGGACAGTCTGGAAACACCATATATTTT.